These T cell receptor beta chains were read from a single sample in a study of shared clonotypes between healthy human individuals. The protocol was immunoSEQ multiplex PCR, while the TCRdb copy is restricted to in-frame clones and leaves out a portion. Of about 2.4 million clones listed, roughly 93% are singletons. The specimen sequenced was naive CD4+ T cells from PBMCs. The receptors here all came from a man between 18 and 29 years old in good health. Some clones in this sample may be carry-over from other donors' samples. CDR3s include the opening cysteine and the closing phenylalanine or tryptophan. Each record gives: J gene, D gene, CDR3 length, clone size, V gene, CDR3 protein, CDR3 DNA. The D gene is left open where the match is weak. Clone size is stated in some rows and not others, as once, few, many or a class when expanded.

TRBJ1-1	-	16	-	TRBV10-3	CAIRTPTGKMNTEAFF	TGTGCCATCAGGACTCCGACAGGAAAGATGAACACTGAAGCTTTCTTT
TRBJ2-7	-	16	once	TRBV10-3	CAISESVVAGYHEQYF	TGTGCCATCAGTGAGTCGGTCGTGGCGGGGTACCACGAGCAGTACTTC
TRBJ2-1	TRBD2	15	-	TRBV5-1	CASSSLAGGPNEQFF	TGCGCCAGCAGCTCCTTAGCGGGAGGGCCGAATGAGCAGTTCTTC
TRBJ2-5	TRBD2	11	-	TRBV15	CATRGGETQYF	TGTGCCACCAGGGGGGGGGAGACCCAGTACTTC
TRBJ2-5	TRBD1	13	once	TRBV19	CASSIAQGETQYF	TGTGCCAGTAGTATCGCACAGGGGGAGACCCAGTACTTC
TRBJ1-2	-	15	few	TRBV28	CASSLSETAAYGYTF	TGTGCCAGCAGTTTATCCGAGACAGCGGCCTATGGCTACACCTTC
TRBJ1-4	-	16	-	TRBV7-9	CASSPGTVATNEKLFF	TGTGCCAGCAGCCCAGGGACGGTTGCAACTAATGAAAAACTGTTTTTT
TRBJ1-2	-	13	-	TRBV28	CATAVGGNYGYTF	TGTGCCACCGCGGTAGGCGGTAACTATGGCTACACCTTC
TRBJ2-2	-	12	-	TRBV4-3	CASSRETGELFF	TGCGCCAGCAGCCGGGAGACCGGGGAGCTGTTTTTT
TRBJ1-2	-	13	-	TRBV2	CASSEERNYGYTF	TGTGCCAGCAGTGAAGAAAGGAACTATGGCTACACCTTC
TRBJ1-2	-	14	-	TRBV5-6	CASSYTTGAYGYTF	TGTGCCAGCAGCTACACGACAGGCGCTTATGGCTACACCTTC
TRBJ2-5	-	16	-	TRBV10-3	CAISESKGVGQETQYF	TGTGCCATCAGTGAGTCTAAAGGGGTTGGCCAAGAGACCCAGTACTTC
TRBJ2-3	-	13	-	TRBV5-5	CASSLTSTDTQYF	TGTGCCAGCAGCTTGACCTCCACAGATACGCAGTATTTT
TRBJ2-7	TRBD2	15	-	TRBV25-1	CASSDSASSGYEQYF	TGTGCCAGCAGTGATTCTGCGTCTAGCGGGTACGAGCAGTACTTC
TRBJ1-3	-	14	-	TRBV27	CASSKPGSGNTIYF	TGTGCCAGCAGCAAGCCGGGCTCTGGAAACACCATATATTTT
TRBJ1-4	-	17	once	TRBV18	CASSSLPGLETNEKLFF	TGTGCCAGCTCATCCCTCCCGGGATTGGAAACTAATGAAAAACTGTTTTTT
TRBJ2-3	-	14	-	TRBV30	CAWKADSRTDTQYF	TGTGCCTGGAAAGCGGACAGCCGCACAGATACGCAGTATTTT
TRBJ1-5	-	13	-	TRBV28	CASLRDGNQPQHF	TGTGCCAGCTTGCGGGACGGGAATCAGCCCCAGCATTTT
TRBJ1-1	-	14	-	TRBV5-6	CASSLAQGYTEAFF	TGTGCCAGCAGCTTGGCCCAAGGTTACACTGAAGCTTTCTTT
TRBJ2-7	-	14	-	TRBV5-1	CASSLVGLAHEQYF	TGCGCCAGCAGCTTGGTAGGTCTAGCGCACGAGCAGTACTTC
TRBJ2-7	TRBD2	15	once	TRBV6-4	CASSDIAGRPYEQYF	TGTGCCAGCAGTGACATAGCGGGACGCCCCTACGAGCAGTACTTC
TRBJ2-1	-	16	-	TRBV7-2	CASSRGRPGAYNEQFF	TGTGCCAGCAGCAGAGGTCGGCCGGGAGCCTACAATGAGCAGTTCTTC
TRBJ2-1	-	15	-	TRBV30	CAWTRDSRFGNEQFF	TGTGCCTGGACCCGGGACTCCCGCTTTGGGAATGAGCAGTTCTTC
TRBJ1-1	TRBD1	12	few	TRBV29-1	CSGKTGSTEAFF	TGCAGCGGGAAGACAGGGAGCACTGAAGCTTTCTTT
TRBJ2-3	-	15	once	TRBV7-3	CASSLSGGYADTQYF	TGTGCCAGCAGCTTAAGCGGCGGGTACGCAGATACGCAGTATTTT
TRBJ2-5	TRBD2	15	-	TRBV7-2	CASSHGTSGVVAQYF	TGTGCCAGCAGCCACGGGACTAGCGGTGTAGTGGCCCAGTACTTC
TRBJ2-2	-	15	-	TRBV28	CASRLLATMAGELFF	TGTGCCAGCCGACTCCTAGCCACGATGGCCGGGGAGCTGTTTTTT
TRBJ2-3	-	16	-	TRBV4-1	CASSQVHSVVSDTQYF	TGCGCCAGCAGCCAAGTACATTCAGTAGTGTCAGATACGCAGTATTTT
TRBJ2-2	-	16	-	TRBV28	CASTLPGPVGTGELFF	TGTGCCAGCACCCTCCCGGGGCCGGTAGGGACCGGGGAGCTGTTTTTT
TRBJ2-7	-	13	-	TRBV10-3	CATALGSGYEQYF	TGTGCCACCGCATTGGGTAGCGGATACGAGCAGTACTTC
TRBJ1-1	TRBD1	13	-	TRBV15	CATSGGTGTEAFF	TGTGCCACCAGCGGAGGGACAGGGACTGAAGCTTTCTTT
TRBJ2-1	-	16	once	TRBV28	CASSSLAGSSYNEQFF	TGTGCCAGCAGTTCCCTGGCAGGCAGCTCCTACAATGAGCAGTTCTTC
TRBJ1-1	TRBD1	15	-	TRBV11-3	CASSRDSAGNTEAFF	TGTGCCAGCAGCCGGGACAGCGCGGGTAACACTGAAGCTTTCTTT
TRBJ2-6	-	17	-	TRBV18	CASSPTRPPSGANVLTF	TGTGCCAGCTCCCCCACTCGGCCACCCTCAGGGGCCAACGTCCTGACTTTC
TRBJ1-4	TRBD1	14	-	TRBV18	CASSQQGAGEKLFF	TGTGCCAGCTCACAGCAGGGGGCTGGCGAAAAACTGTTTTTT
TRBJ2-7	-	16	-	TRBV5-3	CARSLRMRRSSYEQYF	TGTGCCAGAAGCTTGAGGATGAGGCGGAGCTCCTACGAGCAGTACTTC
TRBJ2-7	-	12	-	TRBV7-2	CASSPTAYEQYF	TGTGCCAGCAGCCCCACCGCCTACGAGCAGTACTTC
TRBJ2-7	-	13	-	TRBV11-2	CASSPTRGYEQYF	TGTGCCAGCAGCCCCACACGTGGCTACGAGCAGTACTTC
TRBJ2-3	TRBD2	19	-	TRBV28	CATERDYALLRRSTDTQYF	TGTGCCACCGAAAGGGACTACGCCTTACTTAGACGTAGCACAGATACGCAGTATTTT
TRBJ2-7	-	12	-	TRBV6-5	CASSTADYEQYF	TGTGCCAGCAGTACTGCGGACTACGAGCAGTACTTC
TRBJ2-7	TRBD1	15	-	TRBV5-1	CASSLRAGGSYEQYF	TGCGCCAGCAGCTTGCGGGCAGGGGGCTCCTACGAGCAGTACTTC